Presented here are 20 T cell receptor beta chains from one specimen sequenced in a study of Ad26.COV2.S vaccination and SARS-CoV-2 variants. Profiling relied on immunoSEQ multiplex PCR, and the TCRdb table lists in-frame clones only, not all of them. The data show hundreds of thousands of clones, with around 86% seen just once and 3.4% held by the top ten. The treatment denotes: some 20 received Ad26.COV2.S at low or high dose, single or two shots; about 5 received placebo; per-sample allocation not given. Collection of the samples took place on day 63 after the first injection of vaccine or placebo. The sequenced sample was peripheral blood, obtained in a trial of Ad26.COV2.S vaccine versus placebo. The receptors originated from a person between 18 and 60 years old who received the Ad26.COV2.S COVID-19 vaccine or a placebo.

This sequence joins TRBV7-9 and TRBJ2-5; TRBD2 matches 8 bases. The CDR3 is 15 amino acids. Germline values: CDR1 SEHNR, CDR2 FQNEAQ (reference sequence). V gave up 5 bases and J gave up 2 bases; unmatched junction bases: 7. The CDR3 loop reads CASSPLAGRQETQYF. The CDR3, as DNA: TGTGCCAGCAGCCCGTTAGCGGGGCGGCAAGAGACCCAGTACTTC.

This clone came up once. This chain joins TRBV4-1 and TRBJ2-7, with D possibly being TRBD1 or TRBD2 (5 bases each). Germline V CDR1 and CDR2: MGHRA, YSYEKL. The CDR3 contains 14 residues. Trimming removed 4 bases at V and 6 bases at J, with 16 bases between. The CDR3 loop reads CASSPGTPGTEQYF. The DNA for the CDR3 is TGCGCCAGCAGCCCCGGGACGCCCGGGACCGAGCAGTACTTC.

This chain links TRBV18 with TRBJ2-7; D not certain. This CDR3 comprises 12 residues. Germline CDR1 KGHSH, CDR2 LQKENI. Trimming pared 6 bases from V and 1 base from J, leaving 7 bases between. CDR3 amino acids: CASSPESYEQYF. The CDR3 nucleotides read TGTGCCAGCTCCCCGGAGTCCTACGAGCAGTACTTC.

This clone showed up just a few times. The chain couples TRBV19 to TRBJ1-1; D not certain. Germline V gene sequence: CDR1 LNHDA, CDR2 SQIVND (reference sequence). This CDR3 comprises 14 residues. The V gene lost 7 bases and the J gene lost 7 bases, with 19 bases spanning the gap. CDR3 coding DNA: TGTGCCAGTACCCACTATACAGCGGCGAGTGAAGCTTTCTTT. This encodes CASTHYTAASEAFF.

This sequence joins TRBV29-1 and TRBJ2-1; TRBD2 agrees at 12 bases. Per germline, CDR1 SQVTM and CDR2 ANQGSEA. Losses at the gene ends were 3 bases for V and 0 bases for J; bases not matched to a gene: 18. CDR3 length: 21 amino acids. The CDR3 region has the DNA TGCAGCGTTGAGGCGACTCGCACTAGCGGGGGGCCTCTCAGCTCCTACAATGAGCAGTTCTTC. Residues: CSVEATRTSGGPLSSYNEQFF.

This chain connects TRBV11-2 to TRBJ2-1; TRBD1 is a possible D gene (5 bases). The CDR3 runs 15 residues. Between the trimmed V and J ends, which lost 5 bases and 7 bases, there was a span of 18 bases. CDR1 and CDR2 from the germline V gene are SGHAT and FQNNGV. CDR3 in amino acids: CASSPGGGARNEQFF. The CDR3 DNA is TGTGCCAGCAGCCCGGGCGGTGGGGCGAGGAATGAGCAGTTCTTC.

The chain couples TRBV3-1 (or the pseudogene TRBV3-2) to TRBJ1-6; TRBD1 matches 8 bases. V lost 1 base, J lost 13 bases, and 18 bases stayed unmatched. This CDR3 spans 18 amino acids. Germline assignment: CDR1 LGHDT and CDR2 YNNKEL (reference sequence). DNA for the CDR3: TGTGCCAGCAGCCAAGTTGACGCTTGGGGGGACAGGTGGTTGCCCCTCCACTTT. Translation: CASSQVDAWGDRWLPLHF.

The chain links TRBV29-1 to TRBJ2-7, with D perhaps matching TRBD2 (6 bases). Deletions cut 0 bases from V and 7 bases from J, with 19 bases between. The CDR3 extends over 15 amino acids. Germline-derived CDR1 and CDR2 are SQVTM and ANQGSEA. The CDR3 DNA reads as TGCAGCGTTGAAGATCTTCGGGGGACCTTTGGAGAGCAGTACTTC. It specifies CSVEDLRGTFGEQYF.

The J gene is TRBJ1-4, the V gene TRBV5-5, with unresolved D. The germline gives CDR1 SGHKS, CDR2 YYEKEE (reference sequence). The CDR3 is 15 amino acids. The V end was cut by 2 bases, the J end by 0 bases, with 8 bases between. The CDR3 region has the DNA TGTGCCAGCAGCTTCAGGCCCACAACTAATGAAAAACTGTTTTTT. It is translated as CASSFRPTTNEKLFF. The full variable domain, its missing parts supplied by reference TRBV5-5 and TRBJ1-4, is DAGVTQSPTHLIKTRGQQVTLRCSPISGHKSVSWYQQVLGQGPQFIFQYYEKEERGRGNFPDRFSARQFPNYSSELNVNALLLGDSALYLCASSFRPTTNEKLFFGSGTQLSVL.

The chain couples TRBV6-2 or TRBV6-3 to TRBJ2-1; 7 bases fit TRBD2. CDR3 length: 16 amino acids. The ends lost 3 bases at V and 3 bases at J; junction bases unmatched: 8. Germline-derived CDR1 and CDR2 are MNHEY and SVGEGT. The CDR3 region is CASSYTRRGGYNEQFF. In DNA, the CDR3 is TGTGCCAGCAGTTATACCAGGCGCGGGGGCTACAATGAGCAGTTCTTC.

J is TRBJ2-5 and V is TRBV19, with D possibly being TRBD1 (6 bases). This CDR3 region has 14 residues. Trimming took off 5 bases at V and 2 bases at J, with 12 bases between the two ends. CDR1 is LNHDA and CDR2 is SQIVND in the germline V gene (reference sequence). The CDR3 nucleotides read TGTGCCAGTAGTGTGAACAGGGCGCAAGAGACCCAGTACTTC. Translating gives CASSVNRAQETQYF.

The rearrangement links TRBV6-5 to TRBJ2-3; a weak D match, TRBD1 (6 bases). This CDR3 is built from 14 residues. V was clipped by 5 bases and J by 1 base, with 10 bases between them. CDR1 is MNHEY, CDR2 SVGAGI, per germline. The CDR3 DNA reads TGTGCCAGCAGTACAGGGCTCGGCACAGATACGCAGTATTTT. Translation gives CASSTGLGTDTQYF.

In this sample, this clone turned up once. At one boundary the junction diverges from the germline segment, which might be a read error. This chain uses TRBV2 with TRBJ2-7, with TRBD1 identical over 9 bases. The V gene's germline CDR1 is SNHLY and CDR2 FYNNEI. The CDR3 consists of 17 residues. CDR3 in amino acids: CASSEAGPGTGFYEQYF. The DNA of the CDR3 is TGTGCCAGCAGCGAAGCCGGCCCCGGGACAGGGTTCTACGAGCAGTACTTC.

The sample holds a few counts of this clone. This chain uses TRBV20-1 with TRBJ1-1, with a weak D call TRBD1 (5 bases). The length of the CDR3 is 10 residues. Germline CDR1 reads DFQATT; CDR2 reads SNEGSKA (reference sequence). Trimming left V 6 bases short and J 8 bases short, with 10 bases between. DNA for the CDR3: TGCAGTGCCGAGGCAGGGGAAGCTTTCTTT. It is translated as CSAEAGEAFF.

The gene calls are TRBV15 and TRBJ1-5; possible D gene TRBD1, 6 bases. Germline V gene lookup returns CDR1 LNHNV and CDR2 YYDKDF (reference sequence). The germline V and J ends were trimmed by 1 base and 1 base, with 8 bases remaining between them. The CDR3 consists of 15 residues. The CDR3 nucleotides are TGTGCCACCAGCAGAGGAGGGGGGAGCAATCAGCCCCAGCATTTT. It yields the protein CATSRGGGSNQPQHF.

V usage is TRBV4-1 and J usage is TRBJ2-2; 9 positions agree with TRBD2. This CDR3 is 16 amino acids long. Germline V lookup: CDR1 MGHRA, CDR2 YSYEKL. The V gene end was trimmed by 1 base and the J gene end by 4 bases; junction bases not matched to a gene: 4. The CDR3 DNA reads TGCGCCAGCAGCCAAGGTCTAGCGGGGCGCACCGGGGAGCTGTTTTTT. This sequence encodes CASSQGLAGRTGELFF.

The chain couples TRBV7-2 to TRBJ2-7, with 8 bases matching TRBD2. This CDR3 is 15 amino acids long. Germline CDR1 reads SGHTA; CDR2 reads FQGNSA. Trimming took 10 bases from V and 5 from J; bases not matched to a gene: 16. The CDR3 DNA sequence: TGTGCCACCAACGGGGGGGAGGGCGCGGGCCACGAGCAGTACTTC. Protein product: CATNGGEGAGHEQYF.

J is TRBJ2-5 and V is TRBV9; D may correspond to TRBD1 or TRBD2 (5 bases each). Looked up from germline, CDR1 is SGDLS and CDR2 is YYNGEE. The CDR3 has 14 amino acids. The V end lost 0 bases, the J end lost 1 base, and 7 bases lay between the germline ends. The CDR3: CASSVAGTQETQYF. The CDR3 region has the DNA TGTGCCAGCAGCGTAGCGGGGACCCAAGAGACCCAGTACTTC.

The chain recombines TRBV5-6 with TRBJ2-7; D unclear. V gave up 0 bases and J gave up 4 bases, with 5 bases separating them. Looked up from germline, CDR1 is SGHDT and CDR2 is YYEEEE. The CDR3 is made up of 12 amino acids. The CDR3 DNA reads as TGTGCCAGCAGCTTGGGGAAGTACGAGCAGTACTTC. It encodes CASSLGKYEQYF.

The chain couples TRBV6-4 to TRBJ2-5, with D hard to call. The CDR3 is 13 amino acids. Germline assignment: CDR1 MRHNA and CDR2 SNTAGT. V was trimmed by 3 bases and J by 1 base, leaving 6 bases between them. The CDR3 loop is CASSETPQETQYF. CDR3 DNA: TGTGCCAGCAGTGAAACTCCCCAAGAGACCCAGTACTTC.